Here is one T cell receptor (beta chain) with its context. In the PCR, 60 Vbeta and 13 Jbeta primers were used. Assay: immunoSEQ multiplex PCR; the TCRdb copy retains only in-frame clones and omits some. The table includes 100,000 to 150,000 clones, approximately 80% detected once. The record originates from a study of cytomegalovirus exposure and HLA in healthy donors. Germline loops: CDR1 SGHDN, CDR2 FVKESK. This CDR3 has 14 amino acids. The germline V and J ends were trimmed by 0 bases and 3 bases, with 5 bases remaining between them. The chain carries TRBV14 and TRBJ2-2; D gene uncertain. The sequence was collected from a man in his fifties in good health and CMV-seronegative. The sample comprised PBMCs. The CDR3 sequence: CASSQDRDTGELFF. DNA of the CDR3: TGTGCCAGCAGCCAAGACCGGGACACCGGGGAGCTGTTTTTT.